The present entry profiles one T cell receptor beta chain with its context. This specimen comes from a study of neoadjuvant nivolumab and ipilimumab in lung cancer. Assay: immunoSEQ multiplex PCR; the TCRdb copy retains only in-frame clones and omits some. Among about 10,000 clones listed, 81% were seen once. The germline V gene has CDR1 SNHLY and CDR2 FYNNEI. Trimming stripped 1 base from V and 7 bases from J, with 14 bases between. The CDR3 is 15 residues long. The sample was peripheral blood, taken before neoadjuvant nivolumab, alone or with ipilimumab. The V gene is TRBV2, the J gene TRBJ2-1; D is undetermined. The TCR originated in an adult with non-small cell lung cancer. The CDR3 sequence: CASSEDSGIWNEQFF. The CDR3, as DNA: TGTGCCAGCAGTGAAGACTCTGGAATCTGGAATGAGCAGTTCTTC.